Presented here are 21 T cell receptor beta chains from one specimen sequenced in a study of control samples from healthy donors and cancer patients. Data came from immunoSEQ multiplex PCR; TCRdb stores just in-frame clones and leaves some out. The table includes over 150,000 clones, 85% to 95% detected once. The sample was blood. The receptors shown here come from a woman younger than 30 in good health.

The chain couples TRBV6-5 to TRBJ1-2, with D possibly TRBD1 on 5 matching bases. CDR3 length equals 14 residues. The V end lost 0 bases, the J end lost 5 bases, and 10 bases lay between the germline ends. Germline CDR1 and CDR2: MNHEY and SVGAGI. The DNA of the CDR3 is TGTGCCAGCAGTTACTCCCAGGGACGGTATGGCTACACCTTC. Protein: CASSYSQGRYGYTF.

The chain joins TRBV3-1 (or the pseudogene TRBV3-2) to TRBJ1-1; the D is unclear. The CDR3 sequence is 15 residues long. In germline, CDR1 is LGHDT, CDR2 YNNKEL (reference sequence). The V gene lost 4 bases and the J gene lost 2 bases, with 14 bases spanning the gap. The CDR3 sequence is CASSLSVKGNTEAFF. The CDR3 DNA follows: TGTGCCAGCAGCCTCTCCGTGAAGGGTAACACTGAAGCTTTCTTT.

V gene TRBV18 combines with J gene TRBJ1-2; D unresolved. The CDR3 runs to 13 residues. Germline CDR1 KGHSH, CDR2 LQKENI. V was pared by 2 bases and J by 5 bases, with 9 bases between. CDR3 bases: TGTGCCAGCTCACCAGTTCCGGGATATGGCTACACCTTC. This translates into CASSPVPGYGYTF.

The J gene is TRBJ2-7, the V gene TRBV13; D is possibly TRBD1 or TRBD2 (5 bases each). Trimming took 3 bases from V and 5 from J, leaving 17 bases between them. The CDR3 length is 15 residues. Per the germline V gene, CDR1 is PRHDT and CDR2 is FYEKMQ (reference sequence). The CDR3 region is CASSFRGRPTNEQYF. CDR3 in DNA: TGTGCCAGCAGCTTTCGGGGACGCCCGACGAACGAGCAGTACTTC.

In its sample, this clone was seen once. The chain employs TRBV19 and TRBJ1-1; D not resolved. V lost 9 bases, J lost 7 bases, and 18 bases lay in between. Per germline, CDR1 LNHDA and CDR2 SQIVND (reference sequence). The CDR3 runs to 13 residues. The CDR3 here is CASSPGYRSEAFF. The CDR3 region has the DNA TGTGCCAGCTCGCCCGGGTACAGAAGTGAAGCTTTCTTT.

V gene TRBV9 combines with J gene TRBJ1-1; no definite D call. This CDR3 spans 13 amino acids. Germline V gene data show CDR1 as SGDLS and CDR2 as YYNGEE. Trimming stripped 4 bases from V and 1 base from J, with 8 bases between. The CDR3 coding sequence is TGTGCCAGCAGCCCCTTGGCGAACACTGAAGCTTTCTTT. Translation gives CASSPLANTEAFF.

This clone has just one count. The chain joins TRBV19 to TRBJ1-1; the D is unclear. Trimming took 3 bases from V and 3 from J, leaving 14 bases between them. The CDR3 length is 15 residues. Germline CDR1 reads LNHDA; CDR2 reads SQIVND (reference sequence). The CDR3 nucleotides are TGTGCCAGTAGTATTGCAGGATTTTCAGACACTGAAGCTTTCTTT. Its protein product is CASSIAGFSDTEAFF.

To note about this clone: Other DNA sequences in the sample encode the same CDR3. The chain joins TRBV5-1 to TRBJ1-1; D not certain. The ends were cut back, 1 base at V and 1 base at J, with 5 bases in the middle. Germline V CDR1 and CDR2: SGHRS, YFSETQ. The CDR3 covers 13 residues. Here the CDR3 reads CASSLWENTEAFF. The CDR3 DNA is TGCGCCAGCAGCTTGTGGGAGAACACTGAAGCTTTCTTT.

The chain combines TRBV28 with TRBJ2-1, with 11 bases lining up with TRBD2. The germline gives CDR1 MDHEN, CDR2 SYDVKM. This CDR3 is built from 12 residues. J gave up 8 bases and V 6 bases, and 0 bases lay outside the gene matches. The CDR3 protein is CASRLAGDEQFF. CDR3 sequence (DNA): TGTGCCAGCAGACTAGCGGGAGATGAGCAGTTCTTC. Full variable domain (rest looked up from reference TRBV28 and TRBJ2-1): DVKVTQSSRYLVKRTGEKVFLECVQDMDHENMFWYRQDPGLGLRLIYFSYDVKMKEKGDIPEGYSVSREKKERFSLILESASTNQTSMYLCASRLAGDEQFFGPGTRLTVL.

This sequence joins TRBV5-6 and TRBJ2-6, with D tentatively TRBD1 (5 bases). CDR3 length equals 13 residues. Trimming left V 4 bases short and J 5 bases short, with 7 bases between. Germline loops: CDR1 SGHDT, CDR2 YYEEEE. The CDR3 nucleotides are TGTGCCAGCAGCCCGGACAGGGCCAACGTCCTGACTTTC. This codes for CASSPDRANVLTF.

The chain links TRBV7-2 to TRBJ2-7, with D hard to call. The CDR3 is 12 residues long. The germline V gene encodes CDR1 SGHTA and CDR2 FQGNSA. Between the trimmed V and J ends, which lost 3 bases and 6 bases, there was a span of 9 bases. This CDR3 reads CASSFLPREQYF. The CDR3 DNA reads TGTGCCAGCAGCTTCCTCCCCCGCGAGCAGTACTTC.

This chain joins TRBV11-2 and TRBJ2-7; no reliable D call. V lost 4 bases to trimming and J lost 5 bases, with 9 bases between them. The CDR3 has 12 amino acids. CDR1 is SGHAT, CDR2 FQNNGV, per germline. The CDR3 nucleotides are TGTGCCAGCAGCTACAGTATAGACGAGCAGTACTTC. It translates to CASSYSIDEQYF. Drawing the rest from reference TRBV11-2 and TRBJ2-7, the complete variable domain is EAGVAQSPRYKIIEKRQSVAFWCNPISGHATLYWYQQILGQGPKLLIQFQNNGVVDDSQLPKDRFSAERLKGVDSTLKIQPAKLEDSAVYLCASSYSIDEQYFGPGTRLTVT.

This sequence joins TRBV5-4 and TRBJ2-7, with D tentatively TRBD2 (6 bases). The V gene lost 0 bases and the J gene lost 3 bases, with 10 bases spanning the gap. The CDR3 runs to 14 residues. Germline values: CDR1 SGHNT, CDR2 YYREEE (reference sequence). This chain's CDR3 is CASSLDAGNYEQYF. DNA for the CDR3: TGTGCCAGCAGCTTGGACGCGGGGAACTACGAGCAGTACTTC.

The genes are TRBV18 and TRBJ2-2, with TRBD1 as a possible D gene (6 bases). Deletions cut 4 bases from V and 1 base from J, with 10 bases between. This CDR3 comprises 15 residues. The germline V gene encodes CDR1 KGHSH and CDR2 LQKENI. CDR3 residues: CASSQGVKNTGELFF. The CDR3 DNA reads as TGTGCCAGCTCACAGGGGGTGAAGAACACCGGGGAGCTGTTTTTT.

J is TRBJ1-6 and V is TRBV7-2; D unclear. The CDR3 length is 12 residues. Trimming took off 1 base at V and 13 bases at J, with 8 bases between the two ends. Germline V CDR1 and CDR2: SGHTA, FQGNSA. For the CDR3, the DNA is TGTGCCAGCAGCTTAGTAGTCGGGCCCCTCCACTTT. Amino acid sequence: CASSLVVGPLHF.

The chain recombines TRBV12-5 with TRBJ2-3; possible D gene TRBD2, 5 bases. V lost 6 bases and J 0 bases, leaving 7 bases between the germline ends. CDR1 and CDR2 (germline): LGHNT, FRNRAP. This CDR3 spans 13 amino acids. The CDR3 spells CASGRTSTDTQYF. The CDR3 region has the DNA TGTGCTAGTGGCCGGACTAGCACAGATACGCAGTATTTT.

The chain employs TRBV29-1 and TRBJ2-7; no definite D call. CDR1 SQVTM and CDR2 ANQGSEA come from the germline V gene. Trimming left V 0 bases short and J 7 bases short, with 13 bases between. The CDR3 extends over 13 amino acids. This chain's CDR3 is CSVEELLTGEQYF. The CDR3 DNA is TGCAGCGTTGAAGAGTTGCTGACTGGGGAGCAGTACTTC.

This clone appeared once. The rearrangement links TRBV19 to TRBJ1-1; D perhaps matches TRBD1 (6 bases). The V gene's germline CDR1 is LNHDA and CDR2 SQIVND (reference sequence). Deletions cut 5 bases from V and 1 base from J, with 11 bases between. CDR3 length: 14 residues. CDR3 amino acids: CASSVLQGNTEAFF. DNA for the CDR3: TGTGCCAGTAGTGTACTACAGGGGAACACTGAAGCTTTCTTT.

The chain combines TRBV14 with TRBJ2-1; 10 bases match TRBD2. CDR3 size: 20 residues. V shed 4 bases and J 4 bases; nucleotides not matched to a gene: 19. Germline V lookup: CDR1 SGHDN, CDR2 FVKESK. The CDR3 DNA follows: TGTGCCAGCAGCCCCCCTCCGAGGAGCGGGGGGGCCTCTTCTTACAATGAGCAGTTCTTC. As protein: CASSPPPRSGGASSYNEQFF.

This chain's CDR3 is CSVQKTGRFKGAFF. The DNA of the CDR3 is TGCAGCGTTCAAAAGACAGGGCGATTTAAGGGGGCTTTCTTT. The chain has TRBV29-1 and TRBJ1-1, with TRBD1 identical over 7 bases. V lost 5 bases, J lost 11 bases, and 17 bases stayed unmatched. The V gene's germline CDR1 is SQVTM and CDR2 ANQGSEA. This CDR3 has 14 amino acids.

The rearrangement joins TRBV6-6 to TRBJ1-3, with D unclear. V was clipped by 0 bases and J by 4 bases, with 4 bases between them. This CDR3 contains 13 residues. Germline CDR1 MNHNY, CDR2 SVGAGI (reference sequence). This CDR3 is CASSYSEGNTIYF. The DNA of the CDR3 is TGTGCCAGCAGTTACTCTGAGGGAAACACCATATATTTT.